What follows are 2 T cell receptor beta chains derived from one specimen sequenced in a study of blood T cell repertoires in COVID-19 (dated by TCRdb to 2020 to 2021). The method behind the library was the immunoSEQ multiplex PCR assay. TCRdb provides this immuneACCESS table in a form limited to in-frame rearrangements. Some clones are lacking; in checked studies, under half of them reflect an unresolved V gene, and why the rest are absent is not known. For this sample there are 90,000 to 120,000 clones; 88% appear just once. The ten largest make up less than 2.5% of the sample. Material: peripheral blood. Every receptor here comes from a human donor in a cohort sampled during active COVID-19.

The rearrangement uses TRBV4-2 and TRBJ2-7, with a weak D call TRBD2 (6 bases). The CDR3 loop spans 13 amino acids. CDR1 is LGHNA, CDR2 YNFKEQ, per germline. Deletions cut 1 base from V and 5 bases from J, with 9 bases between. The CDR3 spells CASSQADYHEQYF. DNA of the CDR3: TGTGCCAGCAGCCAAGCGGACTACCACGAGCAGTACTTC.

V gene TRBV7-2 combines with J gene TRBJ1-3, with a possible D match to TRBD1 (6 bases). The germline V gene encodes CDR1 SGHTA and CDR2 FQGNSA. V was cut by 2 bases and J by 4 bases, with 12 bases left in between. The CDR3 consists of 15 residues. Here the CDR3 DNA reads TGTGCCAGCAGCTTAACCAGGGGAAGCGGAAACACCATATATTTT. The encoded protein is CASSLTRGSGNTIYF.